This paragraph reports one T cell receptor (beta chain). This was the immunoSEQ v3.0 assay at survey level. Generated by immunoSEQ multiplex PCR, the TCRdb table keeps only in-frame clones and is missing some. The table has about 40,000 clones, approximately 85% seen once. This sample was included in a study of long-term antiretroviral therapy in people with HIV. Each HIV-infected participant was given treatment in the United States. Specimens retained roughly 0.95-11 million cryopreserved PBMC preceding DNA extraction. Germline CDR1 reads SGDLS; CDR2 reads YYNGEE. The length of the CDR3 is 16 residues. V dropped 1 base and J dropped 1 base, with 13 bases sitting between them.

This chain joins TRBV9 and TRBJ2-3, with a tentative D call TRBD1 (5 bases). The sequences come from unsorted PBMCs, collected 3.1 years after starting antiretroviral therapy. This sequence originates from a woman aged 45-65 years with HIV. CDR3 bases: TGTGCCAGCAGCGTAACTCAGGGTGGGGGCACAGATACGCAGTATTTT. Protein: CASSVTQGGGTDTQYF.